This T cell receptor (beta chain) was profiled in a study of cytomegalovirus exposure and HLA in healthy donors. Study results and limitations: Researchers reported in a later analysis that a missense DCLRE1C variant was tied to TCR beta V- and J-gene trimming. Highly shared sequence variants in one cluster were likely a sequencing artifact. Sequencing depth roughly uniform across donors was assumed in presence/absence analyses. Specificity for CMV antigens was confirmed in vitro for a few of the CMV-associated chains.

Vbeta (60) and Jbeta (13) primers were used in the PCR. Some clones are missing from TCRdb's copy, which holds only in-frame ones; the method was immunoSEQ multiplex PCR. The table has about 160,000 clones, approximately 70% seen once. This clone appeared a single time. Its antigen remains unidentified. The TCR originated in a man aged 40-49 years in good health and CMV-seropositive. The sample was PBMCs.

CDR3 DNA sequence: TGTGCCAGCTCCCAAGCTGGCGGCCCGAACACCGGGGAGCTGTTTTTT. Amino acid sequence: CASSQAGGPNTGELFF. The gene calls are TRBV18 and TRBJ2-2; D is ambiguous. The germline gives CDR1 KGHSH, CDR2 LQKENI. The CDR3 contains 16 residues. The V end lost 6 bases, the J end lost 0 bases, and 14 bases lay between the germline ends.